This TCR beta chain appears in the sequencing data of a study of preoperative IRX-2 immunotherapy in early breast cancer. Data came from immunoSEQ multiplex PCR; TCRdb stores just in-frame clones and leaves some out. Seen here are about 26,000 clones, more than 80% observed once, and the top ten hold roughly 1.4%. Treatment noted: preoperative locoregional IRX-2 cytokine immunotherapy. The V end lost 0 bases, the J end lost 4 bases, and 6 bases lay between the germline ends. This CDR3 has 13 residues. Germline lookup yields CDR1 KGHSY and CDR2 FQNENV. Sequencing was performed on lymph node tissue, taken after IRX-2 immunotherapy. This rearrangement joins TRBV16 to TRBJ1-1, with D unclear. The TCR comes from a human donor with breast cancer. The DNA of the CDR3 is TGTGCCAGCAGCCAATCGAGGACCACTGAAGCTTTCTTT. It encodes CASSQSRTTEAFF.